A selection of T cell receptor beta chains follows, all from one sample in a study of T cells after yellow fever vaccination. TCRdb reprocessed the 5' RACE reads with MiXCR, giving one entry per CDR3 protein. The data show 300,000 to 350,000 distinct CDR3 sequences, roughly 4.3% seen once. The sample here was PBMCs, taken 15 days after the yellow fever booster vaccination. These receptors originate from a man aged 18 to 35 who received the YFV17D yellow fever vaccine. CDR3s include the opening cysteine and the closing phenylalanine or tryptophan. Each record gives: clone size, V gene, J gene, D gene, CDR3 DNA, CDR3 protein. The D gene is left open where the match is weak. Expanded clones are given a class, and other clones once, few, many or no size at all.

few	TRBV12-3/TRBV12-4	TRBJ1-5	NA	TGTGCCAGCAGTTTAGGACATCCGAAGGCTCAGCCCCAGCATTTT	CASSLGHPKAQPQHF
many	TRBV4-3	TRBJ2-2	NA	TGCGCCAGCAGCCACAGCGCGAACACCGGGGAGCTGTTTTTT	CASSHSANTGELFF
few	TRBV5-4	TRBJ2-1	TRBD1	TGTGCCAGCAGCCACGGGACAGGGGGCTTTGAGCAGTTCTTC	CASSHGTGGFEQFF
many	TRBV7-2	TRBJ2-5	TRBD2	TGTGCCAGCAGCCGGACTAGCGGGAAAGAGACCCAGTACTTC	CASSRTSGKETQYF
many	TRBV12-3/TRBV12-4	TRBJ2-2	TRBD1	TGTGCCAGCAGGGAACGACAGGGAATCACCGGGGAGCTGTTTTTT	CASRERQGITGELFF
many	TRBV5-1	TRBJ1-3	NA	TGCGCCAGCAGCTTGGTGGGGGCTGGAAACACCATATATTTT	CASSLVGAGNTIYF
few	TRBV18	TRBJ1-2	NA	TGTGCCAGCTCACCACAGGGCTACTCTAACTATGGCTACACCTTC	CASSPQGYSNYGYTF
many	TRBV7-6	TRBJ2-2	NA	TGTGCCAGCAGCCCCTTTATCGGGGAGCTGTTTTTT	CASSPFIGELFF
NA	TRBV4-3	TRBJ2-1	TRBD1	TGCGCCAGCAGCCAAGACATCCGGACAGGGAGAAATGAGCAGTTCTTC	CASSQDIRTGRNEQFF
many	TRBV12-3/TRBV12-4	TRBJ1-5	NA	TGTGCCAGCACCCAAGGGAGCTCCAATCAGCCCCAGCATTTT	CASTQGSSNQPQHF
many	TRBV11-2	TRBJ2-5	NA	TGTGCCAGCAGCTTTTATCCAGGCAGGGTACAAGAGACCCAGTACTTC	CASSFYPGRVQETQYF
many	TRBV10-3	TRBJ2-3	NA	TGTGCCATCAGTAGAGAGAGCACAGATACGCAGTATTTT	CAISRESTDTQYF
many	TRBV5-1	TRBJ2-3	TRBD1	TGCGCCAGCAGGACCGGGACAGGGGCCTTCACAGATACGCAGTATTTT	CASRTGTGAFTDTQYF
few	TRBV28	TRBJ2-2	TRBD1	TGTGCCAGCAGTCCCACGGGACAGGGTAGGGCCGGGGAGCTGTTTTTT	CASSPTGQGRAGELFF
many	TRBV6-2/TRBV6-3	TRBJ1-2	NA	TGTGCCAGCAGCCCGAGCGACAGAACCCTCTATGGCTACACCTTC	CASSPSDRTLYGYTF
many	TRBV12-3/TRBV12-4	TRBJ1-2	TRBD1	TGTGCCAGCAGTTTATTGGGGACAGCCTTCTACACCTTC	CASSLLGTAFYTF
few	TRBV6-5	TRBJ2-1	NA	TGTGCCAGCAGTTACTCGAGTAACGGATACAATGAGCAGTTCTTC	CASSYSSNGYNEQFF
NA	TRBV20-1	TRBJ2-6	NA	TGCAGTGCTAGAGATACGGGCAGTCCCGGGGCCAACGTCCTGACTTTC	CSARDTGSPGANVLTF
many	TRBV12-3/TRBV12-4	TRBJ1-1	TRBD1	TGTGCCAGCAGTTCCCCAGGGGGGCAGTGGACTGAAGCTTTCTTT	CASSSPGGQWTEAFF
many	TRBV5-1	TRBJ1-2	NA	TGCGCCAGCAGCTTGGACAACTATGGCTACACCTTC	CASSLDNYGYTF
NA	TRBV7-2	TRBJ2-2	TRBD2	TGTGCCAGCAGCTCCTTCAAGGTGGCTAGCGGGACCCCCGGGCTGTTTTTT	CASSSFKVASGTPGLFF
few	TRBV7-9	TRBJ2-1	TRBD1	TGTGCCAGCAGCTTGGGGACAGGCAATTTCTTC	CASSLGTGNFF